The next 25 T cell receptor beta chains were all read from a single sample in a study of shared clonotypes between healthy human individuals. Terminally differentiated effector memory CD45RA+ cells were left out of the naive CD8 fraction, which was CD45RO-negative and positively selected for CCR7. Assay used: immunoSEQ multiplex PCR; TCRdb lists only in-frame clones, some missing. The sample contains approximately 2,000,000 clones, just under 95% of which appear only once. The sequenced material came from naive CD8+ T cells from PBMCs. The receptors were gathered from a man aged 18 to 30 in good health. Some clones in this sample may be carry-over from other donors' samples.

The chain employs TRBV15 and TRBJ2-7; unclear D gene. From germline, CDR1 is LNHNV and CDR2 YYDKDF (reference sequence). V lost 5 bases and J lost 7, with 15 bases in between. The CDR3 totals 13 residues. This CDR3 reads CATSGSSFVEQYF. CDR3 sequence (DNA): TGTGCCACCAGCGGCAGTAGTTTCGTGGAGCAGTACTTC.

The V call is TRBV7-9, the J call TRBJ2-5; D possibly matches TRBD1 or TRBD2 (5 bases each). Trimming removed 5 bases at V and 2 bases at J, with 18 bases between. The V gene's germline CDR1 is SEHNR and CDR2 FQNEAQ (reference sequence). There are 16 residues in the CDR3. The CDR3 loop is CASSDTLRDHQETQYF. CDR3 DNA sequence: TGTGCCAGCAGCGATACCCTCCGGGACCATCAAGAGACCCAGTACTTC.

The chain links TRBV4-2 to TRBJ2-3; D ambiguous. Germline values: CDR1 LGHNA, CDR2 YNFKEQ. V dropped 0 bases and J dropped 4 bases, with 8 bases sitting between them. This CDR3 contains 14 residues. CDR3 coding DNA: TGTGCCAGCAGCCAAGATCGGCTAGCAGATACGCAGTATTTT. This sequence encodes CASSQDRLADTQYF.

On this clone: The sample contains more than one DNA sequence encoding this CDR3. The rearrangement links TRBV5-1 to TRBJ2-3; 11 bases fit TRBD2. The V gene end was trimmed by 4 bases and the J gene end by 0 bases; junction bases not matched to a gene: 4. Germline CDR1 and CDR2: SGHRS and YFSETQ. The CDR3 has 16 amino acids. CDR3 in amino acids: CASSAGTSGSTDTQYF. The CDR3 DNA is TGCGCCAGCAGCGCGGGGACTAGCGGTAGCACAGATACGCAGTATTTT.

The chain links TRBV6-6 to TRBJ2-7, with TRBD1 identical over 8 bases. The CDR3 covers 16 residues. CDR1 is MNHNY and CDR2 is SVGAGI in the germline V gene (reference sequence). V shed 0 bases, J shed 5 bases, and the junction held 9 bases outside the gene matches. The CDR3 reads CASSYSLAGGLDEQYF. Here the CDR3 DNA reads TGTGCCAGCAGTTACTCGTTGGCAGGGGGCCTCGACGAGCAGTACTTC.

J is TRBJ2-2 and V is TRBV9; D may be TRBD1 (5 bases). CDR1 is SGDLS and CDR2 is YYNGEE in the germline V gene. Trimming left V 3 bases short and J 1 base short, with 16 bases between. This CDR3 spans 17 amino acids. This chain's CDR3 is CASSAPRAQGNTGELFF. The CDR3 DNA reads as TGTGCCAGCAGCGCCCCACGCGCCCAGGGGAACACCGGGGAGCTGTTTTTT. Supplemented by reference TRBV9 and TRBJ2-2, the full variable domain reads DSGVTQTPKHLITATGQRVTLRCSPRSGDLSVYWYQQSLDQGLQFLIQYYNGEERAKGNILERFSAQQFPDLHSELNLSSLELGDSALYFCASSAPRAQGNTGELFFGEGSRLTVL.

The chain is built from TRBV15 and TRBJ2-3; weak D call: TRBD2 (6 bases). In germline, CDR1 is LNHNV, CDR2 YYDKDF (reference sequence). V lost 8 bases and J lost 4, with 16 bases in between. The CDR3 totals 14 residues. CDR3 sequence: CATSGDSRADTQYF. The CDR3 DNA is TGTGCCACCTCGGGGGACTCGCGGGCAGATACGCAGTATTTT.

V usage is TRBV7-8 and J usage is TRBJ1-2; a weak D match, TRBD1 (6 bases). V was clipped by 2 bases and J by 3 bases, with 13 bases between them. Germline assignment: CDR1 SGHVS and CDR2 FQNEAQ. The length of the CDR3 is 15 residues. CDR3 region: CASSLYRDKDYGYTF. The CDR3 nucleotides read TGTGCCAGCAGCTTATACAGGGATAAAGACTATGGCTACACCTTC.

The CDR3 here is CASSLVGSGRSKQETQYF. CDR3 in DNA: TGTGCCAGCAGCTTAGTCGGTAGCGGGAGGAGTAAGCAAGAGACCCAGTACTTC. This chain uses TRBV13 with TRBJ2-5; 10 nucleotides match TRBD2. The CDR3 has 18 residues. With 1 base clipped from V and 2 bases from J, the junction kept 10 bases outside the gene matches. CDR1 is PRHDT, CDR2 FYEKMQ, per germline (reference sequence).

The rearrangement links TRBV7-9 to TRBJ2-7, with 7 nucleotides matching TRBD1. In germline, CDR1 is SEHNR, CDR2 FQNEAQ (reference sequence). With 2 bases clipped from V and 2 bases from J, the junction kept 9 bases outside the gene matches. The CDR3 totals 16 residues. Here the CDR3 DNA reads TGTGCCAGCAGCTTATCTTTGGGACAGCATCCCTACGAGCAGTACTTC. It translates to CASSLSLGQHPYEQYF. Based on the CDR3 plus reference TRBV7-9 and TRBJ2-7, the full variable domain is DTGVSQNPRHKITKRGQNVTFRCDPISEHNRLYWYRQTLGQGPEFLTYFQNEAQLEKSRLLSDRFSAERPKGSFSTLEIQRTEQGDSAMYLCASSLSLGQHPYEQYFGPGTRLTVT.

The CDR3, as DNA: TGTGCCAGCAGTTTCCGGGACAAACACTACGAGCAGTACTTC. The encoded protein is CASSFRDKHYEQYF. The chain employs TRBV27 and TRBJ2-7, with TRBD1 as a possible D gene (6 bases). CDR3 length: 14 amino acids. The V gene's germline CDR1 is MNHEY and CDR2 SMNVEV (reference sequence). V lost 3 bases and J lost 3, with 12 bases in between.

V gene TRBV9 combines with J gene TRBJ1-1; unclear D gene. CDR1 is SGDLS and CDR2 is YYNGEE in the germline V gene. Trimming stripped 0 bases from V and 0 bases from J, with 9 bases between. The CDR3 runs 15 residues. CDR3 in DNA: TGTGCCAGCAGCGTAGGGGCACTTCTGAACACTGAAGCTTTCTTT. Translation gives CASSVGALLNTEAFF.

V gene TRBV2 combines with J gene TRBJ2-1; the D is unclear. The CDR3 spans 14 residues. Germline V gene sequence: CDR1 SNHLY, CDR2 FYNNEI. Trimming took off 2 bases at V and 6 bases at J, with 11 bases between the two ends. The DNA of the CDR3 is TGTGCCAGCAGTGAATTGGTAGCAGTCAATGAGCAGTTCTTC. Protein: CASSELVAVNEQFF.

V gene TRBV27 combines with J gene TRBJ2-1, with TRBD2 matching 13 bases. The CDR3 length is 18 residues. J gave up 3 bases and V 4 bases, and 9 bases lay outside the gene matches. Germline V CDR1 and CDR2: MNHEY, SMNVEV (reference sequence). The CDR3 is CASSSRRGTSGDYNEQFF. The CDR3 coding sequence is TGTGCCAGCAGTTCTCGACGCGGGACTAGCGGGGACTACAATGAGCAGTTCTTC.

This rearrangement joins TRBV29-1 to TRBJ2-7; tentatively, D is TRBD2 (6 bases). This CDR3 is 11 amino acids long. Trimming took 5 bases from V and 7 from J, leaving 12 bases between them. Germline V gives CDR1 SQVTM, CDR2 ANQGSEA. The CDR3 nucleotides are TGCAGCGTTACGGGGGTCTGGGAGCAGTACTTC. It codes for CSVTGVWEQYF.

This sequence joins TRBV7-9 and TRBJ2-2; D is uncertain. Per germline, CDR1 SEHNR and CDR2 FQNEAQ (reference sequence). The CDR3 totals 15 residues. Trimming cost V 1 base and J 3 bases, with 9 bases left between them. The CDR3, as DNA: TGTGCCAGCAGCTTAGGGGGTCTCCACACCGGGGAGCTGTTTTTT. As protein: CASSLGGLHTGELFF.

The V and J genes are TRBV7-9 and TRBJ2-1; TRBD2 matches at 8 bases. The CDR3 length is 15 residues. Losses at the gene ends were 5 bases for V and 3 bases for J; bases not matched to a gene: 6. CDR1 and CDR2 (germline): SEHNR, FQNEAQ (reference sequence). The CDR3 DNA sequence: TGTGCCAGCAGCCCTACTAGCGGAATCTACAATGAGCAGTTCTTC. This encodes CASSPTSGIYNEQFF.

This clone came up once. This chain uses TRBV7-3 with TRBJ2-3, with 7 bases lining up with TRBD1. The V gene's germline CDR1 is SGHTA and CDR2 FQGTGA. The CDR3 runs to 16 residues. V lost 4 bases to trimming and J lost 2 bases; unmatched junction nucleotides: 9. The CDR3 nucleotides read TGTGCCAGCAGCTCCCGACAGGGCCCACACACAGATACGCAGTATTTT. Translation gives CASSSRQGPHTDTQYF.

The rearrangement joins TRBV19 to TRBJ1-5; TRBD1 is a possible D gene (5 bases). Trimming left V 3 bases short and J 3 bases short, with 9 bases between. The CDR3 consists of 14 residues. Looked up from germline, CDR1 is LNHDA and CDR2 is SQIVND (reference sequence). CDR3 DNA: TGTGCCAGTAGTATTGCAGGGAACAATCAGCCCCAGCATTTT. Translated: CASSIAGNNQPQHF.

The chain joins TRBV4-3 to TRBJ2-1; D is possibly TRBD2 (6 bases). CDR3 length: 18 residues. With 1 base removed from V and 4 bases from J, the gap between germline ends came to 20 bases. Germline values: CDR1 LGHNA, CDR2 YSLEER. CDR3 DNA sequence: TGCGCCAGCAGCCAAGTGTTGAGTGGGAGGTCAAAATACAATGAGCAGTTCTTC. Encoded protein: CASSQVLSGRSKYNEQFF.

The chain combines TRBV9 with TRBJ1-1; D is unresolved. V lost 4 bases, J lost 6 bases, and 13 bases lay in between. The germline V gene has CDR1 SGDLS and CDR2 YYNGEE. The CDR3 covers 13 residues. The CDR3 DNA follows: TGTGCCAGCAGCCCCCAGCCAAGGGCTGAAGCTTTCTTT. Protein: CASSPQPRAEAFF.

The CDR3 reads CATRRIGGGNQPQHF. CDR3 DNA sequence: TGTGCCACCCGTAGGATTGGGGGAGGCAATCAGCCCCAGCATTTT. The chain combines TRBV27 with TRBJ1-5; D may be TRBD1 (5 bases). CDR1 is MNHEY and CDR2 is SMNVEV in the germline V gene (reference sequence). The CDR3 has 15 residues. The V end was cut by 10 bases, the J end by 2 bases, with 18 bases between.

The chain links TRBV2 to TRBJ2-3; TRBD2 agrees at 7 bases. Unmatched junction bases numbered 12, after V lost 9 bases and J lost 6 bases. CDR1 is SNHLY, CDR2 FYNNEI, per germline. CDR3 length equals 14 residues. The CDR3 DNA reads as TGTGCCAGTACGCGGGGCGGGAGAAGCGATACGCAGTATTTT. Translated: CASTRGGRSDTQYF.

Concerning this clone itself: This sample also contains other DNA sequences that code for the same CDR3. This chain uses TRBV7-9 with TRBJ2-7; D is unresolved. The CDR3 is made up of 13 amino acids. Germline loops: CDR1 SEHNR, CDR2 FQNEAQ (reference sequence). V lost 5 bases and J lost 4, with 12 bases in between. The CDR3 DNA reads TGTGCCAGCAGCCACCCCGGCCTATACGAGCAGTACTTC. Its translation: CASSHPGLYEQYF.

The chain links TRBV2 to TRBJ2-7, with 7 nucleotides matching TRBD1. The CDR3 runs to 15 residues. V lost 8 bases to trimming and J lost 5 bases; unmatched junction nucleotides: 15. Germline V gene sequence: CDR1 SNHLY, CDR2 FYNNEI. The CDR3 DNA is TGTGCCAGCTCCCAAGCCGGGACAGAGGACCACGAGCAGTACTTC. Residues: CASSQAGTEDHEQYF. Full variable domain (missing parts from reference TRBV2 and TRBJ2-7): EPEVTQTPSHQVTQMGQEVILRCVPISNHLYFYWYRQILGQKVEFLVSFYNNEISEKSEIFDDQFSVERPDGSNFTLKIRSTKLEDSAMYFCASSQAGTEDHEQYFGPGTRLTVT.